A single sample is the source of the 29 T cell receptor beta chains below, sequenced in a study of T cells in Graves' hyperthyroidism and ophthalmopathy. Regions amplified from RNA transcripts were the TCR beta CDR3 regions. HTBI primers drove first-round RT-PCR of the TCR CDR3. TCRdb analysed the multiplex PCR reads with MiXCR anew, one entry per CDR3 protein. The sample contains 600,000 or so distinct CDR3 sequences, about 17% of which appear only once. The sequenced sample consisted of blood. Receptor source: a woman in her 30s with Graves' hyperthyroidism.

This clonotype has ten or more counts. The DNA for the CDR3 is TGTGCCAGCAGCCCGACCGCGACGGGTGAAGCTTTCTTT. Protein: CASSPTATGEAFF. V is TRBV7-3 and J is TRBJ1-1; D unresolved. With 5 bases removed from V and 7 bases from J, the gap between germline ends came to 14 bases. The CDR3 is 13 residues long. The germline V gene has CDR1 SGHTA and CDR2 FQGTGA.

This clonotype has a count of ten or more. The J gene is TRBJ2-1, the V gene TRBV7-2, with D perhaps matching TRBD2 (5 bases). V was pared by 0 bases and J by 8 bases, with 11 bases between. Germline CDR1 reads SGHTA; CDR2 reads FQGNSA. The CDR3 runs to 14 residues. The CDR3 nucleotides read TGTGCCAGCAGCTTAGCGGGAGTAAACGATGAGCAGTTCTTC. It yields the protein CASSLAGVNDEQFF.

In its sample, this clonotype was seen many times. The chain joins TRBV30 to TRBJ2-3; D remains unclear. Germline values: CDR1 GTSNPN, CDR2 SVGIG (reference sequence). Between the trimmed V and J ends, which lost 2 bases and 6 bases, there was a span of 15 bases. CDR3 length: 14 amino acids. This CDR3 is CAWSIVEGSDTQYF. The CDR3 nucleotides read TGTGCCTGGAGTATTGTTGAAGGGTCCGATACGCAGTATTTT. The full variable domain, in which reference TRBV30 and TRBJ2-3 provide the parts outside the CDR3, is SQTIHQWPATLVQPVGSPLSLECTVEGTSNPNLYWYRQAAGRGLQLLFYSVGIGQISSEVPQNLSASRPQDRQFILSSKKLLLSDSGFYLCAWSIVEGSDTQYFGPGTRLTVL.

There are many counts of this clonotype. This chain links TRBV6-1 with TRBJ1-1; perhaps TRBD1 as D (5 bases). This CDR3 has 15 amino acids. Germline assignment: CDR1 MNHNS and CDR2 SASEGT. Trimming took off 5 bases at V and 4 bases at J, with 17 bases between the two ends. The CDR3 sequence: CASSFAGIGITEAFF. Written as DNA, the CDR3 is TGTGCCAGCAGTTTCGCAGGGATTGGAATCACTGAAGCTTTCTTT.

The rearrangement links TRBV13 to TRBJ2-2, with 11 bases fitting TRBD2. This CDR3 is built from 18 residues. The ends lost 4 bases at V and 4 bases at J; junction bases unmatched: 11. In germline, CDR1 is PRHDT, CDR2 FYEKMQ (reference sequence). CDR3 in amino acids: CASSSLAIAGGGTGELFF. CDR3 DNA: TGTGCCAGCAGCTCCCTAGCGATAGCGGGAGGGGGCACCGGGGAGCTGTTTTTT.

A word on this clonotype: A much larger clone lies one base from this, so it may be a read error. This chain links TRBV2 with TRBJ2-7, with TRBD2 matching over 8 bases. This CDR3 is built from 15 residues. After removal of 6 bases from V and 3 bases from J, the junction contained 10 bases not matched to a gene. The V gene's germline CDR1 is SNHLY and CDR2 FYNNEI. The CDR3 nucleotides read TGTGCCAGCAGCGGGGGGGCTAGTGTGCTCTACGAGCAGTACTTC. This encodes CASSGGASVLYEQYF.

The chain joins TRBV12-3 or TRBV12-4 to TRBJ2-6; no definite D call. Trimming pared 7 bases from V and 0 bases from J, leaving 4 bases between. The CDR3 has 13 amino acids. Written as DNA, the CDR3 is TGTGCCAGCACCGACTCTGGGGCCAACGTCCTGACTTTC. This codes for CASTDSGANVLTF.

This clonotype has a count of ten or more. This chain links TRBV28 with TRBJ1-6, with TRBD1 as a possible D gene (6 bases). The V end lost 8 bases, the J end lost 11 bases, and 25 bases lay between the germline ends. This CDR3 is 16 amino acids long. CDR1 and CDR2 (germline): MDHEN, SYDVKM. In DNA, the CDR3 is TGTGCCAGCGAAACCTTAGGGGGGTCGACGGAAGCACCCCTCCACTTT. The encoded protein is CASETLGGSTEAPLHF.

This clonotype was observed a handful of times. CDR3 in DNA: TGCGCCAGCAGCCAAGAGCGACAGGGGGGCTCTGGGGCCAACGTCCTGACTTTC. Its protein product is CASSQERQGGSGANVLTF. The rearrangement uses TRBV4-1 and TRBJ2-6, with 9 bases lining up with TRBD1. Losses at the gene ends were 0 bases for V and 0 bases for J; bases not matched to a gene: 3. Per germline, CDR1 MGHRA and CDR2 YSYEKL. The CDR3 runs 18 residues.

This chain connects TRBV18 to TRBJ2-1; possible D gene TRBD1, 6 bases. Trimming removed 6 bases at V and 1 base at J, with 10 bases between. Germline-derived CDR1 and CDR2 are KGHSH and LQKENI. CDR3 size: 14 residues. The CDR3 region is CASSGTKSYNEQFF. CDR3 DNA: TGTGCCAGCTCCGGGACAAAATCCTACAATGAGCAGTTCTTC.

As for this clonotype: A much larger clone is a single base away; this may be a read error. Here the CDR3 DNA reads TGCGCCAGCAGCTCGGGACAAACGGACTATGGCTACACCTTC. Translation gives CASSSGQTDYGYTF. The genes are TRBV5-1 and TRBJ1-2, with D possibly TRBD1 on 6 matching bases. V lost 3 bases, J lost 3 bases, and 12 bases lay in between. The CDR3 length is 14 residues. CDR1 and CDR2 (germline): SGHRS, YFSETQ.

The chain links TRBV5-5 to TRBJ2-4; the D is unclear. The CDR3 consists of 13 residues. Germline V gene data show CDR1 as SGHKS and CDR2 as YYEKEE (reference sequence). V shed 4 bases and J shed 8 bases, with 13 bases lying between them. The CDR3 DNA is TGTGCCAGCAGCCAATACCACCAGGACATTCAGTACTTC. Its translation is CASSQYHQDIQYF.

This clonotype was recorded many times. The chain links TRBV10-3 to TRBJ2-1, with D possibly called TRBD1 or TRBD2 (5 bases each). This CDR3 is 15 amino acids long. With 2 bases removed from V and 8 bases from J, the gap between germline ends came to 16 bases. Germline CDR1 is ENHRY and CDR2 is SYGVKD. The CDR3 nucleotides read TGTGCCATCAGTGAGGGGGTCTTTTTGGGGGATGAGCAGTTCTTC. Its translation is CAISEGVFLGDEQFF.

This rearrangement joins TRBV20-1 to TRBJ1-6; a possible D gene is TRBD1 (5 bases). Germline V lookup: CDR1 DFQATT, CDR2 SNEGSKA (reference sequence). Between the trimmed V and J ends, which lost 0 bases and 10 bases, there was a span of 10 bases. The CDR3 runs to 13 residues. In DNA, the CDR3 is TGCAGTGCTAGAGATCGCAGGGCGTCACCCCTCCACTTT. Translation gives CSARDRRASPLHF.

The chain combines TRBV19 with TRBJ2-7; 7 positions match TRBD2. V lost 7 bases and J lost 2; bases outside the gene matches: 14. This CDR3 comprises 16 residues. Germline V gene sequence: CDR1 LNHDA, CDR2 SQIVND (reference sequence). The CDR3 loop is CASTPVGGRATYEQYF. The DNA of the CDR3 is TGTGCCAGTACCCCGGTAGGAGGGAGGGCTACCTACGAGCAGTACTTC.

This chain joins TRBV7-9 and TRBJ2-7; tentatively, D is TRBD2 (6 bases). CDR1 is SEHNR, CDR2 FQNEAQ, per germline (reference sequence). V lost 5 bases, J lost 6 bases, and 14 bases lay in between. This CDR3 has 13 amino acids. The CDR3: CASSHGTPSEQYF. DNA for the CDR3: TGTGCCAGCAGCCACGGGACTCCTAGCGAGCAGTACTTC.

This clonotype occurred many times. The V gene is TRBV20-1, the J gene TRBJ2-5, with 9 bases aligning to TRBD2. From germline, CDR1 is DFQATT and CDR2 SNEGSKA (reference sequence). V lost 5 bases and J lost 13; bases outside the gene matches: 14. There are 13 residues in the CDR3. The CDR3 bases are TGCAGTGCTTTTCTAGCGGGAAAGTCTGGAACGTACTTC. Its protein is CSAFLAGKSGTYF.

The V call is TRBV7-9, the J call TRBJ2-3; 10 bases agree with TRBD2. Germline CDR1 and CDR2: SEHNR and FQNEAQ (reference sequence). V lost 4 bases, J lost 3 bases, and 10 bases stayed unmatched. CDR3 length equals 17 residues. The CDR3 region is CASSSRGAGGRTDTQYF. The CDR3 bases are TGTGCCAGCAGCTCCCGAGGAGCGGGAGGGAGGACAGATACGCAGTATTTT. Together with reference TRBV7-9 and TRBJ2-3, the CDR3 gives the full variable domain: DTGVSQNPRHKITKRGQNVTFRCDPISEHNRLYWYRQTLGQGPEFLTYFQNEAQLEKSRLLSDRFSAERPKGSFSTLEIQRTEQGDSAMYLCASSSRGAGGRTDTQYFGPGTRLTVL.

The chain links TRBV9 to TRBJ2-7, with D possibly TRBD1 on 6 matching bases. Per the germline V gene, CDR1 is SGDLS and CDR2 is YYNGEE. V was shortened by 4 bases and J by 5 bases, with 16 bases between the two germline ends. The CDR3 spans 14 residues. CDR3 residues: CASSTSRGVDEQYF. The CDR3 DNA is TGTGCCAGCAGCACGAGCAGGGGCGTAGACGAGCAGTACTTC.

This clonotype showed up many times. V usage is TRBV27 and J usage is TRBJ1-2; the match to TRBD1 covers 7 bases. The CDR3 sequence is 14 residues long. Unmatched junction bases numbered 7, after V lost 5 bases and J lost 4 bases. Germline CDR1 reads MNHEY; CDR2 reads SMNVEV (reference sequence). CDR3 sequence reads: CASSTTGWGYGYTF. Here the CDR3 DNA reads TGTGCCAGCAGTACGACAGGGTGGGGCTATGGCTACACCTTC.

This clonotype showed up just a few times. The CDR3 sequence: CASSPTTGVGPRGRYEQYF. The CDR3 DNA reads as TGTGCCAGCAGTCCAACGACAGGGGTCGGGCCGAGGGGGCGCTACGAGCAGTACTTC. V gene TRBV6-2 or TRBV6-3 combines with J gene TRBJ2-7, with TRBD1 identical over 8 bases. Germline V gives CDR1 MNHEY, CDR2 SVGEGT. This CDR3 has 19 residues. The ends lost 5 bases at V and 3 bases at J; junction bases unmatched: 21.

Many counts were recorded for this clonotype. The rearrangement joins TRBV30 to TRBJ1-5; D is unclear. V lost 2 bases and J 3 bases, leaving 8 bases between the germline ends. Germline values: CDR1 GTSNPN, CDR2 SVGIG (reference sequence). The CDR3 consists of 13 residues. The CDR3 DNA reads as TGTGCCTGGAGTATGCAAACCAATCAGCCCCAGCATTTT. Translation: CAWSMQTNQPQHF.

Worth noting for this clonotype: Given a much more abundant clone one base away, this may be a read error. V and J are TRBV20-1 and TRBJ2-1; D is uncertain. CDR3 size: 11 residues. Germline V gene data show CDR1 as DFQATT and CDR2 as SNEGSKA (reference sequence). CDR3 DNA sequence: TGCAGCGTCAACGGCGTGGAGGAGCAGTTCTTC. It translates to CSVNGVEEQFF.

This clonotype was detected a few times. J is TRBJ2-4 and V is TRBV7-9, with no clear D. CDR1 is SEHNR, CDR2 FQNEAQ, per germline (reference sequence). The V end lost 1 base, the J end lost 5 bases, and 6 bases lay between the germline ends. The CDR3 contains 13 residues. The CDR3 loop is CASSLVVQNIQYF. In DNA form, the CDR3 reads TGTGCCAGCAGCTTAGTTGTACAAAACATTCAGTACTTC.

This clonotype was counted ten times or more. The V and J genes are TRBV5-4 and TRBJ2-7; D gene ambiguous. CDR3 length equals 14 residues. Deletions cut 4 bases from V and 2 bases from J, with 13 bases between. CDR1 is SGHNT and CDR2 is YYREEE in the germline V gene (reference sequence). CDR3 sequence (DNA): TGTGCCAGCAGCGATTCGGGCCGTCCCTACGAGCAGTACTTC. It yields the protein CASSDSGRPYEQYF.

Ten or more counts support this clonotype. The rearrangement uses TRBV12-3 or TRBV12-4 and TRBJ1-2, with D maybe TRBD1 (6 bases). The CDR3 extends over 16 amino acids. Trimming took off 5 bases at V and 4 bases at J, with 20 bases between the two ends. CDR3 loop: CASSEAQGTSAYGYTF. CDR3 bases: TGTGCCAGCAGTGAGGCACAGGGAACCTCGGCCTATGGCTACACCTTC.

V is TRBV18 and J is TRBJ2-3, with D possibly being TRBD1 (6 bases). Deletions cut 3 bases from V and 0 bases from J, with 13 bases between. The CDR3 is 16 residues long. The germline gives CDR1 KGHSH, CDR2 LQKENI. The CDR3 DNA sequence: TGTGCCAGCTCACCCTTGGACAGTGCTAGCACAGATACGCAGTATTTT. Protein product: CASSPLDSASTDTQYF.

The chain recombines TRBV7-9 with TRBJ2-7, with 12 positions matching TRBD2. V was pared by 11 bases and J by 6 bases, with 8 bases of the junction left unmatched. There are 13 residues in the CDR3. The V gene's germline CDR1 is SEHNR and CDR2 FQNEAQ (reference sequence). CDR3 bases: TGTGCCCTAGCGGGGGGGCCAGGGGGCGAGCAGTACTTC. Protein: CALAGGPGGEQYF.

The sample holds a few counts of this clonotype. This chain connects TRBV15 to TRBJ2-1; 9 nucleotides agree with TRBD2. Per germline, CDR1 LNHNV and CDR2 YYDKDF (reference sequence). This CDR3 region has 16 residues. The V and J ends lost 3 bases and 5 bases, in that order; junction bases with no gene match: 8. This CDR3 reads CATSSYPGLADNEQFF. The CDR3 DNA is TGTGCCACCAGCAGTTATCCGGGACTAGCTGACAATGAGCAGTTCTTC.